The 14 T cell receptor beta chains listed next were all sequenced from one sample in a study of blood T cell repertoires in COVID-19. Assay used: immunoSEQ multiplex PCR; TCRdb lists only in-frame clones, some missing. The sample holds about 220,000 clones, around 85% seen once. Sequenced sample: peripheral blood. Receptors were obtained from a woman in her seventies with COVID-19, enrolled during active disease.

This clone was seen only once. This chain connects TRBV5-4 to TRBJ1-6, with 7 nucleotides matching TRBD1. The length of the CDR3 is 15 residues. V trimming: 4 bases; J trimming: 4 bases; junction bases outside the gene matches: 5. Germline V gene sequence: CDR1 SGHNT, CDR2 YYREEE (reference sequence). CDR3 nucleotides: TGTGCCAGCAGCGTTCAGACAGGGTATAATTCACCCCTCCACTTT. Residues: CASSVQTGYNSPLHF.

The rearrangement links TRBV29-1 to TRBJ1-1, with D possibly matching TRBD1 (6 bases). Trimming took 6 bases from V and 1 from J, leaving 15 bases between them. The CDR3 sequence is 14 residues long. Germline values: CDR1 SQVTM, CDR2 ANQGSEA. CDR3 DNA sequence: TGCAGCGTACCCACAGGGTGGGGGAACACTGAAGCTTTCTTT. Amino acids: CSVPTGWGNTEAFF.

J is TRBJ2-1 and V is TRBV10-3; 7 bases agree with TRBD1. Germline V gives CDR1 ENHRY, CDR2 SYGVKD. V shed 0 bases, J shed 9 bases, and the junction held 5 bases outside the gene matches. The CDR3 loop spans 14 amino acids. The CDR3 DNA follows: TGTGCCATCAGTGAGTCCCAGGGGGTGACTGAGCAGTTCTTC. Translating gives CAISESQGVTEQFF.

This chain connects TRBV9 to TRBJ2-3; D may be TRBD1 (8 bases). V lost 0 bases to trimming and J lost 4 bases, with 15 bases between them. Germline-derived CDR1 and CDR2 are SGDLS and YYNGEE. The CDR3 totals 16 residues. CDR3 DNA: TGTGCCAGCAGCGTAGCCACAGGGGGGGACTCAGATACGCAGTATTTT. This gives the protein CASSVATGGDSDTQYF. Looking up the rest from reference TRBV9 and TRBJ2-3 gives the full variable domain: DSGVTQTPKHLITATGQRVTLRCSPRSGDLSVYWYQQSLDQGLQFLIQYYNGEERAKGNILERFSAQQFPDLHSELNLSSLELGDSALYFCASSVATGGDSDTQYFGPGTRLTVL.

The chain joins TRBV29-1 to TRBJ2-3; D may be TRBD2 (5 bases). This CDR3 has 10 amino acids. CDR1 SQVTM and CDR2 ANQGSEA come from the germline V gene. The germline V and J ends were trimmed by 5 bases and 6 bases, with 6 bases remaining between them. CDR3 sequence: CSVRRDTQYF. CDR3 coding DNA: TGCAGCGTTAGGAGGGATACGCAGTATTTT.

The chain links TRBV5-1 to TRBJ1-2; 8 positions match TRBD1. The ends lost 0 bases at V and 0 bases at J; junction bases unmatched: 4. From germline, CDR1 is SGHRS and CDR2 YFSETQ. This CDR3 has 16 amino acids. The CDR3 spells CASSLDRGDANYGYTF. CDR3 nucleotide sequence: TGCGCCAGCAGCTTGGACAGGGGGGATGCTAACTATGGCTACACCTTC.

The chain joins TRBV2 to TRBJ1-5; D call uncertain. The CDR3 runs 14 residues. Deletions cut 7 bases from V and 2 bases from J, with 12 bases between. Germline V CDR1 and CDR2: SNHLY, FYNNEI. The CDR3, as DNA: TGTGCCAGCATCGGGGAAGCGGGCAATCAGCCCCAGCATTTT. Its protein product is CASIGEAGNQPQHF.

The chain uses TRBV5-1 and TRBJ1-2, with 7 bases lining up with TRBD1. V was pared by 4 bases and J by 1 base, with 4 bases of the junction left unmatched. Germline CDR1 SGHRS, CDR2 YFSETQ. The CDR3 length is 14 residues. The CDR3 nucleotides are TGCGCCAGCAGCACCGGGACAGTTAACTATGGCTACACCTTC. Residues: CASSTGTVNYGYTF.

J is TRBJ2-3 and V is TRBV30; 11 bases align to TRBD2. Per the germline V gene, CDR1 is GTSNPN and CDR2 is SVGIG (reference sequence). Trimming took 7 bases from V and 0 from J; bases not matched to a gene: 3. The CDR3 contains 14 residues. This chain's CDR3 is CASRLAGSTDTQYF. As DNA, the CDR3 is TGTGCCTCCCGACTAGCGGGGAGCACAGATACGCAGTATTTT. Full variable domain (outside the CDR3, taken from reference TRBV30 and TRBJ2-3): SQTIHQWPATLVQPVGSPLSLECTVEGTSNPNLYWYRQAAGRGLQLLFYSVGIGQISSEVPQNLSASRPQDRQFILSSKKLLLSDSGFYLCASRLAGSTDTQYFGPGTRLTVL.

The chain links TRBV9 to TRBJ2-5, with D hard to call. V shed 0 bases and J shed 5 bases, with 8 bases lying between them. The germline gives CDR1 SGDLS, CDR2 YYNGEE. The CDR3 covers 13 residues. The CDR3 loop reads CASSVGPIETQYF. The CDR3, as DNA: TGTGCCAGCAGCGTAGGTCCCATTGAGACCCAGTACTTC.

This clone was seen just once. The DNA of the CDR3 is TGTGCCAGCAGCCCAAAGTGGGGGACAGGCTACGAGCAGTACTTC. It yields the protein CASSPKWGTGYEQYF. The chain links TRBV7-9 to TRBJ2-7; TRBD1 matches 8 bases. Trimming at V came to 5 bases and at J to 3 bases, leaving 9 bases not matched to a gene. CDR3 length: 15 amino acids. The germline CDR1 and CDR2 sequences are SEHNR and FQNEAQ (reference sequence).

This chain connects TRBV24-1 to TRBJ2-3; TRBD2 matches at 13 bases. V lost 3 bases to trimming and J lost 7 bases; unmatched junction nucleotides: 9. This CDR3 contains 17 residues. Looked up from germline, CDR1 is KGHDR and CDR2 is SFDVKD. The CDR3 reads CATSDKTSGGATYTQYF. The CDR3 DNA follows: TGTGCCACCAGTGATAAAACTAGCGGGGGGGCCACTTATACGCAGTATTTT.

The chain uses TRBV30 and TRBJ2-1, with 7 nucleotides matching TRBD2. The V and J ends lost 7 bases and 5 bases, in that order; junction bases with no gene match: 14. The CDR3 spans 15 residues. Per germline, CDR1 GTSNPN and CDR2 SVGIG (reference sequence). CDR3 DNA sequence: TGTGCCTTCCGTTTAGGGCTAGCGGAGAACAATGAGCAGTTCTTC. Translation gives CAFRLGLAENNEQFF.

This clone was counted only a few times. Other DNA sequences in the same sample also yield this CDR3. The DNA of the CDR3 is TGCAGCGTAAGAACAGGGGGGAACACTGAAGCTTTCTTT. It specifies CSVRTGGNTEAFF. The chain carries TRBV29-1 and TRBJ1-1; TRBD1 agrees at 8 bases. With V trimmed by 6 bases and J by 1 base, 4 bases remained unmatched. The CDR3 consists of 13 residues. Germline V gives CDR1 SQVTM, CDR2 ANQGSEA. The entire variable domain, with the rest obtained from reference TRBV29-1 and TRBJ1-1, is as follows: SAVISQKPSRDICQRGTSLTIQCQVDSQVTMMFWYRQQPGQSLTLIATANQGSEATYESGFVIDKFPISRPNLTFSTLTVSNMSPEDSSIYLCSVRTGGNTEAFFGQGTRLTVV.